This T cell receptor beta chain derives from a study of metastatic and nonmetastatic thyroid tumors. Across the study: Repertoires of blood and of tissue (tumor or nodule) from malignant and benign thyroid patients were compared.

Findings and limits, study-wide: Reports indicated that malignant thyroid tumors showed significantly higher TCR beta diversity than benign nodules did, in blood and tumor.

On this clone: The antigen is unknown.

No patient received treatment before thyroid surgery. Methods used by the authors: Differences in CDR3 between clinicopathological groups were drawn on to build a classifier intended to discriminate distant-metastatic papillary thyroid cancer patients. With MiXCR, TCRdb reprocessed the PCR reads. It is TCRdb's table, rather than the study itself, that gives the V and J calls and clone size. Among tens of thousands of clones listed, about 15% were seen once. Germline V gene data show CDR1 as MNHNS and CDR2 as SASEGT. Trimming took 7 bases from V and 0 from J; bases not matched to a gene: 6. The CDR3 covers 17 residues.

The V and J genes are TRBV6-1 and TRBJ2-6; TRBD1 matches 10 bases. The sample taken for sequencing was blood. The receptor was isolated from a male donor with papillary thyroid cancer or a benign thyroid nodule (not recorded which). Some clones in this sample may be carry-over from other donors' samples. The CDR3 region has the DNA TGTGCCAGCACGGGACAGGGGTGGCTCTCTGGGGCCAACGTCCTGACTTTC. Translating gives CASTGQGWLSGANVLTF.